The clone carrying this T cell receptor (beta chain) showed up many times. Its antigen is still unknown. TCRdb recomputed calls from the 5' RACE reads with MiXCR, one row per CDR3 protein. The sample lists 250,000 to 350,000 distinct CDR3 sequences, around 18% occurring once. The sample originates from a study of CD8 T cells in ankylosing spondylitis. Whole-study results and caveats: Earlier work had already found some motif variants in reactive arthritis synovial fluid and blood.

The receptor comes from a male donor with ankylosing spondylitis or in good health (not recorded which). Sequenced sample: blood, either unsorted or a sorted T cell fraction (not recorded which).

In DNA form, the CDR3 reads TGCAGTGCTAGAGACGGCTACCACACAGATACGCAGTATTTT. It yields the protein CSARDGYHTDTQYF. This chain uses TRBV20-1 with TRBJ2-3; D is ambiguous. The germline V gene has CDR1 DFQATT and CDR2 SNEGSKA (reference sequence). The CDR3 extends over 14 amino acids. Trimming removed 0 bases at V and 2 bases at J, with 9 bases between.